This T cell receptor beta chain was sequenced in a study of blood T cell repertoires in COVID-19. Across the whole study: The origin of the acute and convalescent COVID-19 samples was the United States, Italy and Spain. T cells, B-cell-depleted T cells, or PBMCs provided the cDNA or gDNA that served as material.

This clone was seen repeatedly, ten times or more. Original handling: Reference gene primer amplification in the assay estimated nucleated cell counts. TCRdb's table, derived via immunoSEQ multiplex PCR, lists solely in-frame clones and lacks some. V and J calls plus clone size are reproduced from that table; the DNA served to infer D and trimming. There are about 150,000 clones in the sample; 76% occur only once, and 3.5% to 4.5% lies in the top ten. The CDR3 length is 14 residues. Germline V gene sequence: CDR1 LNHDA, CDR2 SQIVND (reference sequence). The V and J ends lost 1 base and 8 bases respectively, with 12 bases between them.

V and J are TRBV19 and TRBJ1-5; possible D gene TRBD1, 6 bases. This receptor was obtained from a woman older than 75 with acute or convalescent COVID-19. Sequenced: peripheral blood. CDR3 bases: TGTGCCAGTAGTATAGGGACAGTTGTTAAGCCCCAGCATTTT. Its translation: CASSIGTVVKPQHF.